This TCR beta chain was sequenced during a study of cytomegalovirus exposure and HLA in healthy donors. This PCR relied on a set of 60 Vbeta primers and 13 Jbeta primers. The protocol was immunoSEQ multiplex PCR, while the TCRdb copy is restricted to in-frame clones and leaves out a portion. In the table there are 90,000 to 140,000 clones, 75% to 85% of which are singletons. Germline CDR1 and CDR2: SGHRS and YFSETQ. This CDR3 has 14 residues. The V gene lost 3 bases and the J gene lost 0 bases, with 9 bases spanning the gap. General observations from the study: Associated with cytomegalovirus, according to the listing, were some 180 TCR beta chains.

In regard to this clone: The target antigen is unknown. Additional DNA sequences in this sample encode the identical CDR3.

Healthy individuals who donated bone marrow served as the donors. The clonotype was recovered from a young man in good health and CMV-seronegative. The rearrangement joins TRBV5-1 to TRBJ2-5; maybe TRBD1 (6 bases). Sequencing input: PBMCs. This chain's CDR3 is CASSSSGDQETQYF. CDR3 DNA: TGCGCCAGCAGCTCCTCAGGGGACCAAGAGACCCAGTACTTC.